This T cell receptor (beta chain) was recovered during a study of blood T cell repertoires in COVID-19. Study-level background: Spain, Italy and the United States supplied samples that represented acute and convalescent COVID-19. PBMCs, B-cell-depleted T cells, or T cells provided the cDNA or gDNA that made up the material.

In the authors' methods: Researchers report that nucleated cell counts were estimated from reference gene primer amplification. The assay was immunoSEQ multiplex PCR, and TCRdb's table has in-frame clones only and misses some. The DNA gave D and trimming, while V, J and clone size come from that table. The sample records some 35,000 clones, around 82% being singletons. The CDR3 covers 12 residues. The germline V gene encodes CDR1 LNHDA and CDR2 SQIVND (reference sequence). V was shortened by 3 bases and J by 9 bases, with 10 bases between the two germline ends. The rearrangement links TRBV19 to TRBJ2-3, with a possible D match to TRBD1 (6 bases). The sequenced material came from peripheral blood. The clonotype was recovered from a man in his forties or fifties with acute or convalescent COVID-19. DNA for the CDR3: TGTGCCAGTAGTATGGACAGAATGACGCAGTATTTT. Protein sequence: CASSMDRMTQYF.